A selection of T cell receptor beta chains follows, all from one sample in a study of cytomegalovirus exposure and HLA in healthy donors. Using immunoSEQ multiplex PCR, the repertoire was profiled, and TCRdb retains in-frame clones only, with some absent. There are 130,000 or so clones in the sample; about 76% occur only once, and approximately 7% lies in the top ten. The specimen was PBMCs. The receptors come from a man in his forties or fifties in good health and CMV-seropositive. The CDR3 runs from the conserved cysteine through the conserved F or W. Each record gives: V gene, clone size, J gene, D gene, CDR3 DNA, CDR3 protein. D genes are given only for firm matches. Expanded clones get a size class; other rows say once, few or many, or leave the size out.

TRBV9	NA	TRBJ1-1	TRBD1	TGTGCCAGCACCTCAGGTCAGGGGGCGCGGGGGAACACTGAAGCTTTCTTT	CASTSGQGARGNTEAFF
TRBV11-3	few	TRBJ2-1	TRBD1	TGTGCCAGCAGCTCCGGACAGGGGACGGGGAATGAGCAGTTCTTC	CASSSGQGTGNEQFF
TRBV18	NA	TRBJ2-5	NA	TGTGCCAGCTCAGTCCGGGACGGACTACCGAAGAGAGAGACCCAGTACTTC	CASSVRDGLPKRETQYF
TRBV27	NA	TRBJ1-6	TRBD1	TGTGCCAGCAGTGGGGACAGGGTAAATTCACCCCTCCACTTT	CASSGDRVNSPLHF
TRBV6-1	NA	TRBJ2-1	NA	TGTGCCAGCAGTGAACGGGGGAATGAGCAGTTCTTC	CASSERGNEQFF
TRBV6-4	NA	TRBJ1-6	NA	TGTGCCAGCAGTGATGACAGTAGTTCACCCCTCCACTTT	CASSDDSSSPLHF
TRBV5-1	few	TRBJ2-3	NA	TGCGCCAGCAGCCTCACAGATACGCAGTATTTT	CASSLTDTQYF
TRBV27	few	TRBJ1-3	NA	TGTGCCAGCACTCAGGGGCCTGGAAACACCATATATTTT	CASTQGPGNTIYF
TRBV5-6	NA	TRBJ2-7	TRBD2	TGTGCCAGCGGAGCCGGGACTAGCGCCTACGAGCAGTACTTC	CASGAGTSAYEQYF
TRBV2	NA	TRBJ1-5	NA	TGTGCCAGCAGTCCCAGGGCAAGGAGCAATCAGCCCCAGCATTTT	CASSPRARSNQPQHF
TRBV7-2	NA	TRBJ2-7	NA	TGTGCCAGCAGCTCACACCTAGATATAGGCGGGGAGACCTACGAGCAGTACTTC	CASSSHLDIGGETYEQYF
TRBV27	once	TRBJ2-7	NA	TGTGCCATCGCCAGTGGACTAACCGGGGAGCAGTACTTC	CAIASGLTGEQYF
TRBV10-2	NA	TRBJ1-3	TRBD1	TGCGCCAGCGGACAGGACTCTGGAAACACCATATATTTT	CASGQDSGNTIYF
TRBV27	NA	TRBJ2-1	TRBD2	TGTGCCAGCAGTCCTAGCGGGAGGCTGTCCTACAATGAGCAGTTCTTC	CASSPSGRLSYNEQFF
TRBV27	few	TRBJ1-2	TRBD1	TGTGCCAGCGGTACAACAGGGGGCAGCTATGGCTACACCTTC	CASGTTGGSYGYTF
TRBV27	few	TRBJ1-6	NA	TGTGCCAGCAACCCATCCGGGGGGTTGGGTTCACCCCTCCACTTT	CASNPSGGLGSPLHF
TRBV15	NA	TRBJ2-7	TRBD1	TGTGCCACCAGCAGAGTCCGGGACAGGTTCTACGAGCAGTACTTC	CATSRVRDRFYEQYF
TRBV27	few	TRBJ2-7	TRBD1	TGTGCCAGCAGTACCTCAGGGGGTTGGTACGAGCAGTACTTC	CASSTSGGWYEQYF
TRBV14	NA	TRBJ2-4	NA	TGTGCCAGCAGCCAAGTCACGCGGGTAGCCAAAAACATTCAGTACTTC	CASSQVTRVAKNIQYF